This TCR beta chain is drawn from a study of T cells in localized non-small cell lung cancer. The study's findings and limits: The study found T cell clonality highest in uninvolved adjacent lung, above tumor. Tumor samples were not multi-region, leaving intratumor heterogeneity unexcluded. Longer overall survival associated with higher blood T cell density; shorter survival with higher adjacent-lung clonality. Detection in adjacent lung was observed for a median 57 of the top 100 tumor clones.

Assay: immunoSEQ multiplex PCR; the TCRdb copy retains only in-frame clones and omits some. Of over 20,000 clones listed, 80% to 85% are singletons. This CDR3 comprises 12 residues. V was pared by 6 bases and J by 6 bases, with 12 bases between. Germline loops: CDR1 SGHDT, CDR2 YYEEEE. As to this clone: Its target is unknown.

Sequenced here: PBMCs, sampled before any cancer treatment. This clonotype originated in a man aged 35-75 years with stage II lung adenocarcinoma. The genes are TRBV5-6 and TRBJ1-1; D is possibly TRBD1 (6 bases). This CDR3 reads CASTLGGAEAFF. The CDR3 region has the DNA TGTGCCAGCACCCTAGGGGGGGCTGAAGCTTTCTTT. The full variable domain, completed using reference TRBV5-6 and TRBJ1-1, is DAGVTQSPTHLIKTRGQQVTLRCSPKSGHDTVSWYQQALGQGPQFIFQYYEEEERQRGNFPDRFSGHQFPNYSSELNVNALLLGDSALYLCASTLGGAEAFFGQGTRLTVV.